The clone carrying this TCR beta chain was counted at least ten times. What it recognizes is unknown. TCRdb reprocessed the RACE reads via MiXCR and lists one record per CDR3 protein. The table lists approximately 88,000 distinct CDR3 sequences, 10% to 15% of them singletons. This sample was included in a study of human T cells and chemical hapten exposure. The wider study: Alopecia areata, totalis or universalis affected patients, mainly female. Study-wide results and limits: Alopecia affecting every donor means their immune response may not match healthy people's. Expanded TCRs showed more large CDR3 clusters than pre-sensitization or healthy control sets.

V lost 3 bases and J 1 base, leaving 9 bases between the germline ends. This CDR3 has 14 residues. Time point denoted: patch test 3, about 24 weeks after DPC sensitization. Sample treatment: therapeutic diphenylcyclopropenone sensitization with weekly scalp DPC. The rearrangement links TRBV12-3 or TRBV12-4 to TRBJ1-1; D may be TRBD1 (6 bases). The source was whole blood, collected in connection with sensitization to the hapten diphenylcyclopropenone (DPC). The TCR originated in a woman aged 45 to 65 with alopecia areata. Some clones in this sample may be carry-over from other donors' samples. CDR3 nucleotide sequence: TGTGCCAGCAGTTTTCAGGGGACGAACACTGAAGCTTTCTTT. Amino acid sequence: CASSFQGTNTEAFF.